What follows are 30 T cell receptor beta chains derived from one specimen sequenced in a study of T cells in tumors after PD-1 blockade. Assay used: immunoSEQ multiplex PCR; TCRdb lists only in-frame clones, some missing. The profile covers approximately 15,000 clones, with about 82% appearing a single time and roughly 25% taken by the ten largest. The sequences come from PBMCs, collected after anti-PD-1 treatment. The receptors come from a human donor with basal cell carcinoma.

The chain is built from TRBV5-1 and TRBJ2-3, with TRBD2 matching 13 bases. There are 16 residues in the CDR3. Germline CDR1 reads SGHRS; CDR2 reads YFSETQ. V shed 0 bases, J shed 6 bases, and the junction held 4 bases outside the gene matches. The CDR3 bases are TGCGCCAGCAGCTTGGGACTAGCGGGAGGAGTGGATACGCAGTATTTT. This codes for CASSLGLAGGVDTQYF. The whole variable domain, filled in from reference TRBV5-1 and TRBJ2-3, reads KAGVTQTPRYLIKTRGQQVTLSCSPISGHRSVSWYQQTPGQGLQFLFEYFSETQRNKGNFPGRFSGRQFSNSRSEMNVSTLELGDSALYLCASSLGLAGGVDTQYFGPGTRLTVL.

This chain connects TRBV5-1 to TRBJ1-2; 11 positions match TRBD1. This CDR3 is 18 amino acids long. V lost 1 base, J lost 7 bases, and 15 bases stayed unmatched. Germline CDR1 reads SGHRS; CDR2 reads YFSETQ. The CDR3 region is CASSLLALGQGAKGGYTF. CDR3 nucleotides: TGCGCCAGCAGCTTGTTGGCCCTCGGACAGGGGGCTAAAGGTGGCTACACCTTC.

The genes are TRBV27 and TRBJ2-7, with D possibly matching TRBD2 (6 bases). In germline, CDR1 is MNHEY, CDR2 SMNVEV (reference sequence). The CDR3 length is 15 residues. V was clipped by 4 bases and J by 0 bases, with 13 bases between them. CDR3 region: CASSSAFGGSYEQYF. The CDR3 nucleotides read TGTGCCAGCAGTTCCGCCTTCGGGGGCTCCTACGAGCAGTACTTC.

The rearrangement uses TRBV28 and TRBJ2-7, with TRBD2 matching 7 bases. Losses at the gene ends were 4 bases for V and 6 bases for J; bases not matched to a gene: 21. The CDR3 totals 18 residues. The germline V gene encodes CDR1 MDHEN and CDR2 SYDVKM. The CDR3 nucleotides read TGTGCCAGCAGTTCCCCCTTCACCGTCGGACTAGGATTCCTCGAGCAGTACTTC. It encodes CASSSPFTVGLGFLEQYF.

The chain carries TRBV3-1 (or the pseudogene TRBV3-2) and TRBJ1-3; D is uncertain. In germline, CDR1 is LGHDT, CDR2 YNNKEL (reference sequence). V was trimmed by 1 base and J by 1 base, leaving 8 bases between them. The CDR3 loop spans 15 amino acids. The CDR3 loop is CASSQAWGSGNTIYF. CDR3 DNA: TGTGCCAGCAGCCAAGCGTGGGGTTCTGGAAACACCATATATTTT.

This rearrangement joins TRBV30 to TRBJ1-1, with a weak D call TRBD1 (6 bases). The V gene's germline CDR1 is GTSNPN and CDR2 SVGIG (reference sequence). The CDR3 is made up of 11 amino acids. Between the trimmed V and J ends, which lost 8 bases and 4 bases, there was a span of 11 bases. Here the CDR3 DNA reads TGTGCCCGCCAGGGGTTCACTGAAGCTTTCTTT. Amino acid sequence: CARQGFTEAFF.

The chain links TRBV5-1 to TRBJ2-3; D unresolved. Per germline, CDR1 SGHRS and CDR2 YFSETQ. V was trimmed by 0 bases and J by 5 bases, leaving 4 bases between them. The CDR3 consists of 12 residues. The CDR3 bases are TGCGCCAGCAGCTTGGCCGAAGATACGCAGTATTTT. It is translated as CASSLAEDTQYF.

The V and J genes are TRBV5-1 and TRBJ2-5, with 9 positions matching TRBD1. CDR1 and CDR2 from the germline V gene are SGHRS and YFSETQ. This CDR3 comprises 15 residues. J lost 5 bases, V lost 3 bases, and 8 bases had no gene match. CDR3 amino acids: CASSSGTGTGETQYF. The CDR3 nucleotides are TGCGCCAGCAGCTCCGGGACAGGGACGGGGGAGACCCAGTACTTC.

The chain is built from TRBV6-5 and TRBJ1-5; weak D call: TRBD1 (5 bases). Germline CDR1 MNHEY, CDR2 SVGAGI. This CDR3 is 15 amino acids long. V was trimmed by 4 bases and J by 6 bases, leaving 16 bases between them. The CDR3 DNA reads as TGTGCCAGCAGTTTACGGGAGGGCACAGGTCAGCCCCAGCATTTT. Residues: CASSLREGTGQPQHF.

DNA for the CDR3: TGTGCCAGCCGGGGGCATCATCAGGATAATTCACCCCTCCACTTT. Residues: CASRGHHQDNSPLHF. This rearrangement joins TRBV2 to TRBJ1-6; a weak D match, TRBD1 (6 bases). The CDR3 sequence is 15 residues long. Germline V gene data show CDR1 as SNHLY and CDR2 as FYNNEI. V gave up 8 bases and J gave up 5 bases, with 16 bases separating them.

The genes are TRBV7-2 and TRBJ2-3; 13 bases align to TRBD2. Germline V gene data show CDR1 as SGHTA and CDR2 as FQGNSA. Germline trimming cut 5 bases from V and 4 bases from J; bases unmatched to any gene: 12. The CDR3 covers 18 residues. CDR3 loop: CASSQQGLAGDRADTQYF. CDR3 sequence (DNA): TGTGCCAGCAGCCAACAAGGACTAGCGGGGGATCGGGCAGATACGCAGTATTTT.

This chain uses TRBV6-5 with TRBJ2-1, with D perhaps matching TRBD2 (6 bases). Germline lookup yields CDR1 MNHEY and CDR2 SVGAGI. CDR3 length equals 15 residues. Trimming took 2 bases from V and 2 from J, leaving 10 bases between them. CDR3 in DNA: TGTGCCAGCAGTTACACGGCTAGCGCCTACAATGAGCAGTTCTTC. Amino acids: CASSYTASAYNEQFF.

The V call is TRBV2, the J call TRBJ2-2; D call uncertain. This CDR3 is built from 13 residues. Germline-derived CDR1 and CDR2 are SNHLY and FYNNEI. Trimming cost V 6 bases and J 6 bases, with 11 bases left between them. The CDR3 DNA reads TGTGCCAGCAGAAAGGACGGCCCCGGGGAGCTGTTTTTT. Translating gives CASRKDGPGELFF.

V gene TRBV7-9 combines with J gene TRBJ2-7; D may correspond to TRBD1 or TRBD2 (5 bases each). V dropped 3 bases and J dropped 0 bases, with 15 bases sitting between them. From germline, CDR1 is SEHNR and CDR2 FQNEAQ (reference sequence). The CDR3 extends over 16 amino acids. CDR3 DNA sequence: TGTGCCAGCAGCTTCCTCCGGGACGACCTCTCCTACGAGCAGTACTTC. This sequence encodes CASSFLRDDLSYEQYF.

The genes are TRBV6-5 and TRBJ2-2; unclear D gene. V was trimmed by 5 bases and J by 3 bases, leaving 7 bases between them. CDR1 is MNHEY and CDR2 is SVGAGI in the germline V gene. This CDR3 is 13 amino acids long. The CDR3 region has the DNA TGTGCCAGCAGTCCAGAGGACACCGGGGAGCTGTTTTTT. Translation gives CASSPEDTGELFF.

CDR3 DNA: TGCGCCAGCAGCTTGCAACAGGGGGGGAACACCGGGGAGCTGTTTTTT. Its protein product is CASSLQQGGNTGELFF. The chain is built from TRBV5-1 and TRBJ2-2, with 8 nucleotides matching TRBD1. The ends lost 1 base at V and 1 base at J; junction bases unmatched: 3. From germline, CDR1 is SGHRS and CDR2 YFSETQ. The CDR3 is 16 residues long.

V gene TRBV28 combines with J gene TRBJ1-2; D is unresolved. The CDR3 length is 15 residues. Per germline, CDR1 MDHEN and CDR2 SYDVKM. With 3 bases removed from V and 5 bases from J, the gap between germline ends came to 16 bases. The DNA for the CDR3 is TGTGCCAGCAGTTTCTTTTCCGCGACGGCTTATGGCTACACCTTC. This gives the protein CASSFFSATAYGYTF.

As DNA, the CDR3 is TGTGCCACCAGCAGAGATAGAGGGTACACTGAAGCTTTCTTT. Translating it yields CATSRDRGYTEAFF. The chain couples TRBV15 to TRBJ1-1, with D hard to call. CDR3 length equals 14 residues. V lost 0 bases to trimming and J lost 3 bases, with 8 bases between them. Germline V gene lookup returns CDR1 LNHNV and CDR2 YYDKDF (reference sequence).

The V gene is TRBV18, the J gene TRBJ2-4; 7 nucleotides line up with TRBD1. Germline-derived CDR1 and CDR2 are KGHSH and LQKENI. Trimming removed 3 bases from V and 1 base from J; junction bases left unmatched: 9. The CDR3 totals 17 residues. Here the CDR3 reads CASSPLAGGRAKNIQYF. The CDR3 region has the DNA TGTGCCAGCTCACCCCTCGCAGGGGGAAGGGCCAAAAACATTCAGTACTTC.

V gene TRBV5-1 combines with J gene TRBJ2-7; the match to TRBD1 covers 10 bases. CDR1 is SGHRS and CDR2 is YFSETQ in the germline V gene. Unmatched junction bases numbered 7, after V lost 2 bases and J lost 5 bases. The CDR3 runs 15 residues. CDR3 DNA: TGCGCCAGCAGCTTTTCCGGGACAGGGGTCCACGAGCAGTACTTC. Translated, it gives CASSFSGTGVHEQYF.

This clone was observed once. This chain joins TRBV4-1 and TRBJ2-1; the match to TRBD1 covers 9 bases. The length of the CDR3 is 16 residues. CDR1 is MGHRA, CDR2 YSYEKL, per germline. J gave up 7 bases and V 2 bases, and 9 bases lay outside the gene matches. Written as DNA, the CDR3 is TGCGCCAGCAGCCAAAGGGAACAGGGGGCGCCGAATGAGCAGTTCTTC. It codes for CASSQREQGAPNEQFF.

J is TRBJ2-7 and V is TRBV19; D may be TRBD2 (6 bases). This CDR3 has 14 residues. V lost 3 bases, J lost 1 base, and 10 bases lay in between. CDR1 LNHDA and CDR2 SQIVND come from the germline V gene (reference sequence). The CDR3 nucleotides are TGTGCCAGTAGTATGGAGGGTATGTCCTACGAGCAGTACTTC. The encoded protein is CASSMEGMSYEQYF. The full variable domain, rest sourced from reference TRBV19 and TRBJ2-7, is DGGITQSPKYLFRKEGQNVTLSCEQNLNHDAMYWYRQDPGQGLRLIYYSQIVNDFQKGDIAEGYSVSREKKESFPLTVTSAQKNPTAFYLCASSMEGMSYEQYFGPGTRLTVT.

The V call is TRBV4-2, the J call TRBJ2-2; 7 positions agree with TRBD1. The CDR3 length is 15 residues. The ends lost 2 bases at V and 7 bases at J; junction bases unmatched: 7. CDR1 LGHNA and CDR2 YNFKEQ come from the germline V gene. This chain's CDR3 is CASSQPDRVDGELFF. The CDR3 DNA is TGTGCCAGCAGCCAACCAGACAGGGTGGACGGGGAGCTGTTTTTT.

This clone was observed a handful of times. This chain joins TRBV3-1 (or the pseudogene TRBV3-2) and TRBJ1-1, with D unclear. The germline gives CDR1 LGHDT, CDR2 YNNKEL (reference sequence). This CDR3 is built from 17 residues. With 0 bases removed from V and 3 bases from J, the gap between germline ends came to 17 bases. CDR3 residues: CASSQDSRASRDTEAFF. The CDR3 nucleotides are TGTGCCAGCAGCCAAGACTCGCGGGCCTCCCGAGACACTGAAGCTTTCTTT.

The rearrangement uses TRBV29-1 and TRBJ1-6; 8 nucleotides align to TRBD1. Germline loops: CDR1 SQVTM, CDR2 ANQGSEA. CDR3 length equals 16 residues. J lost 10 bases, V lost 6 bases, and 17 bases had no gene match. Here the CDR3 DNA reads TGCAGCGTCGGAAGCAGCTCAACAGGGGGGAAATCACCCCTCCACTTT. It is translated as CSVGSSSTGGKSPLHF.

The chain employs TRBV28 and TRBJ2-5; D is possibly TRBD2 (8 bases). The CDR3 consists of 16 residues. Germline V gene lookup returns CDR1 MDHEN and CDR2 SYDVKM. V was shortened by 5 bases and J by 2 bases, with 18 bases between the two germline ends. The CDR3 DNA is TGTGCCAGCAGTCCCCACAGGGGCGGGGGGCAAGAGACCCAGTACTTC. This sequence encodes CASSPHRGGGQETQYF.

The chain links TRBV14 to TRBJ2-5, with D maybe TRBD2 (5 bases). The CDR3 runs to 17 residues. CDR1 and CDR2 from the germline V gene are SGHDN and FVKESK. The V and J ends lost 3 bases and 2 bases respectively, with 19 bases between them. CDR3: CASSHPGERRRQETQYF. The CDR3 DNA reads as TGTGCCAGCAGCCACCCCGGGGAGCGGAGGAGGCAAGAGACCCAGTACTTC.

The chain employs TRBV7-9 and TRBJ2-7, with 7 bases matching TRBD1. Trimming removed 7 bases from V and 6 bases from J; junction bases left unmatched: 12. The germline gives CDR1 SEHNR, CDR2 FQNEAQ (reference sequence). CDR3 length equals 14 residues. The DNA for the CDR3 is TGTGCCAGCACCGGGGTTTACAGGGGCGGCGAGCAGTACTTC. Amino acid sequence: CASTGVYRGGEQYF.

The chain is built from TRBV3-1 (or the pseudogene TRBV3-2) and TRBJ1-5, with D possibly being TRBD1 (5 bases). V was trimmed by 1 base and J by 5 bases, leaving 12 bases between them. The CDR3 sequence is 15 residues long. Germline lookup yields CDR1 LGHDT and CDR2 YNNKEL (reference sequence). Here the CDR3 DNA reads TGTGCCAGCAGCCAAGGTATAGGGGATCATCAGCCCCAGCATTTT. Translating it yields CASSQGIGDHQPQHF.

This chain joins TRBV24-1 and TRBJ2-1; 7 positions agree with TRBD1. V was pared by 3 bases and J by 9 bases, with 7 bases of the junction left unmatched. Germline lookup yields CDR1 KGHDR and CDR2 SFDVKD. The CDR3 is 14 amino acids. This CDR3 is CATSDMNRGIEQFF. The CDR3 nucleotides read TGTGCCACCAGTGATATGAACAGGGGCATTGAGCAGTTCTTC.